A single sample gave rise to the 7 T cell receptor beta chains below, sequenced in a study of cytomegalovirus exposure and HLA in healthy donors (TCRdb year 2017). Receptors were amplified or captured by the immunoSEQ multiplex PCR assay. A mixture of 60 forward primers for TCR Vbeta segments and 13 reverse primers for TCR Jbeta segments was used in the multiplex PCR. TCRdb took over this immuneACCESS table, retaining in-frame rearrangements with V and J assigned. Such tables are incomplete; in checked studies, under half of the missing clones stem from an unresolved V gene, and the remainder is unexplained. The sample records 160,000 or so clones, approximately 80% of which are singletons. Together, the top ten hold around 6.6% of the sample. Sequencing input: PBMCs. These receptors were obtained from a male donor in good health and CMV-seropositive.

The rearrangement links TRBV5-1 to TRBJ1-2; D uncertain. The CDR3 is 12 amino acids. Trimming stripped 0 bases from V and 6 bases from J, with 6 bases between. Germline V CDR1 and CDR2: SGHRS, YFSETQ. The CDR3 protein is CASSLGLDGYTF. DNA of the CDR3: TGCGCCAGCAGCTTGGGACTGGATGGCTACACCTTC.

The CDR3 sequence is CASSFRSSGNTIYF. The CDR3 nucleotides are TGTGCCAGCAGCTTCCGGAGCTCTGGAAACACCATATATTTT. The chain recombines TRBV5-6 with TRBJ1-3; no reliable D call. Germline-derived CDR1 and CDR2 are SGHDT and YYEEEE. The CDR3 is 14 amino acids. V lost 2 bases and J lost 0, with 6 bases in between.

This chain joins TRBV28 and TRBJ2-7; TRBD2 aligns across 11 bases. The trim removed 2 bases at V and 9 bases at J, leaving 3 bases unmatched. Germline CDR1 and CDR2: MDHEN and SYDVKM. This CDR3 spans 13 amino acids. CDR3 nucleotides: TGTGCCAGCAGTTTACTAGCGGGAGGTTTGCAGTACTTC. Encoded protein: CASSLLAGGLQYF.

The count of this clone is one. This rearrangement joins TRBV25-1 to TRBJ2-5; possible D gene TRBD2, 6 bases. Germline V gene sequence: CDR1 MGHDK, CDR2 SYGVNS. The CDR3 spans 14 residues. The V gene lost 8 bases and the J gene lost 11 bases, with 24 bases spanning the gap. CDR3 in DNA: TGTGCCAGCCGGGCGGCGGGCGGGCCGGGGGAGCAGTACTTC. The encoded protein is CASRAAGGPGEQYF.

The chain joins TRBV12-5 to TRBJ1-5; TRBD1 is a possible D gene (5 bases). Trimming shortened V by 3 bases and J by 7 bases, and 10 bases separated the two germline ends. The CDR3 length is 13 residues. Germline CDR1 is LGHNT and CDR2 is FRNRAP. The CDR3 bases are TGTGCTAGTGGTTTAGGGGTTCGGCAGCCCCAGCATTTT. It specifies CASGLGVRQPQHF.

This chain connects TRBV5-1 to TRBJ2-2, with 12 bases fitting TRBD1. V lost 4 bases and J lost 5; bases outside the gene matches: 3. Per the germline V gene, CDR1 is SGHRS and CDR2 is YFSETQ. This CDR3 is 15 amino acids long. The DNA of the CDR3 is TGCGCCAGCAGCGGGACAGGGGGCCGGACCGGGGAGCTGTTTTTT. Its translation is CASSGTGGRTGELFF. The variable domain in full, completed from reference TRBV5-1 and TRBJ2-2, reads KAGVTQTPRYLIKTRGQQVTLSCSPISGHRSVSWYQQTPGQGLQFLFEYFSETQRNKGNFPGRFSGRQFSNSRSEMNVSTLELGDSALYLCASSGTGGRTGELFFGEGSRLTVL.

This clone came up once. The J gene is TRBJ1-3, the V gene TRBV19; no clear D gene. The V gene lost 3 bases and the J gene lost 0 bases, with 6 bases spanning the gap. From germline, CDR1 is LNHDA and CDR2 SQIVND (reference sequence). The CDR3 loop spans 14 amino acids. This CDR3 is CASSILFSGNTIYF. In DNA, the CDR3 is TGTGCCAGTAGTATCCTCTTCTCTGGAAACACCATATATTTT.